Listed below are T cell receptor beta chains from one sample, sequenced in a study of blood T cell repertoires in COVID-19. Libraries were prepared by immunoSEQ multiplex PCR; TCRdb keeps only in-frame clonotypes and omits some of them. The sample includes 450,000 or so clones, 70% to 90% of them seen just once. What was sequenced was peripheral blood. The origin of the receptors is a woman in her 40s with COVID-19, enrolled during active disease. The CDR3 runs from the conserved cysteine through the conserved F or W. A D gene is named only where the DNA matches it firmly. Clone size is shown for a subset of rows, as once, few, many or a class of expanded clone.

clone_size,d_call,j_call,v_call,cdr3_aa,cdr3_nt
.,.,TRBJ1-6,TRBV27,CASSFAGGTLHF,TGTGCCAGCAGTTTTGCGGGTGGGACCCTCCACTTT
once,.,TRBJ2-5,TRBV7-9,CASSLAAGQPQETQYF,TGTGCCAGCAGCTTAGCGGCGGGACAGCCCCAAGAGACCCAGTACTTC
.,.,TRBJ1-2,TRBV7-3,CASSPVGFGMGGYTF,TGTGCCAGCAGCCCCGTCGGGTTTGGCATGGGTGGCTACACCTTC
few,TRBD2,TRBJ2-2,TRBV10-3,CAIRLAGVAGELFF,TGTGCCATCAGACTAGCGGGTGTGGCCGGGGAGCTGTTTTTT
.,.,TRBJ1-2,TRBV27,CASSLSSPGRVRGYTF,TGTGCCAGCAGTTTATCGTCTCCAGGGAGGGTCCGGGGCTACACCTTC
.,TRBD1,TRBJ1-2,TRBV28,CASSSGTVPYGYTF,TGTGCCAGCAGTTCGGGGACAGTTCCGTATGGCTACACCTTC
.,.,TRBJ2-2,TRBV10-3,CAISTYTGELFF,TGTGCCATCAGTACATACACCGGGGAGCTGTTTTTT
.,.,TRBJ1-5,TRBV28,CASSPLEEPQHF,TGTGCCAGCAGTCCACTCGAGGAGCCCCAGCATTTT
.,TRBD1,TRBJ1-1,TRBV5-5,CASSLQWQGATEAFF,TGTGCCAGCAGCTTGCAATGGCAGGGGGCCACTGAAGCTTTCTTT
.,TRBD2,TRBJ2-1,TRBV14,CASSTSGGIYNEQFF,TGTGCCAGCAGCACCAGCGGGGGGATATACAATGAGCAGTTCTTC
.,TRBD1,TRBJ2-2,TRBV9,CASSGDRLAGELFF,TGTGCCAGCAGCGGGGACAGGTTAGCCGGGGAGCTGTTTTTT
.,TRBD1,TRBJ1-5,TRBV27,CASGNRGGDQPQHF,TGTGCCAGCGGTAACAGGGGAGGAGATCAGCCCCAGCATTTT
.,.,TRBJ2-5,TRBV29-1,CSTSAGEETQYF,TGCAGCACCTCGGCAGGGGAAGAGACCCAGTACTTC
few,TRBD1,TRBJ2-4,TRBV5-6,CASSLRGPRAKNIQYF,TGTGCCAGCAGCTTGAGGGGGCCCCGCGCCAAAAACATTCAGTACTTC
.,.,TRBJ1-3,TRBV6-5,CASRQISGNTIYF,TGTGCCTCCCGACAGATCTCTGGAAACACCATATATTTT
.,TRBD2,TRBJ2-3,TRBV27,CASSLGAGAWGDTQYF,TGTGCCAGCAGTTTAGGGGCGGGAGCGTGGGGAGATACGCAGTATTTT
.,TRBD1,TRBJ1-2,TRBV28,CATGLGQRNYGYTF,TGTGCCACCGGCCTGGGACAGAGAAACTATGGCTACACCTTC
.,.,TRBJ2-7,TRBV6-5,CASSPQAPYEQYF,TGTGCCAGCAGCCCACAGGCCCCCTACGAGCAGTACTTC
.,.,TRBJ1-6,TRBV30,CAWRRTVFASPLHF,TGTGCCTGGCGACGGACAGTTTTTGCATCACCCCTCCACTTT
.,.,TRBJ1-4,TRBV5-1,CASSSRQSNEKLFF,TGCGCCAGCAGCTCCCGACAATCTAATGAAAAACTGTTTTTT
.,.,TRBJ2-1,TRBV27,CASSSMEGRYNEQFF,TGTGCCAGCAGTTCGATGGAGGGCCGATACAATGAGCAGTTCTTC
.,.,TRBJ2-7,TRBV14,CASSRLSYEQYF,TGTGCCAGCAGCCGACTCTCCTACGAGCAGTACTTC
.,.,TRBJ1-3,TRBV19,CASSPSPRAAGNTIYF,TGTGCCAGTAGTCCCAGTCCCCGAGCGGCAGGAAACACCATATATTTT
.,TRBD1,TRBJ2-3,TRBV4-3,CASSQEQGSTDTQYF,TGCGCCAGCAGCCAAGAACAGGGGAGCACAGATACGCAGTATTTT
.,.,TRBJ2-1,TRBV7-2,CASSLAQILYEQFF,TGTGCCAGCAGCTTAGCACAGATTTTGTATGAGCAGTTCTTC
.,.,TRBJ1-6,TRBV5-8,CASSMAAGANSPLHF,TGTGCCAGCAGCATGGCGGCAGGGGCTAATTCACCCCTCCACTTT
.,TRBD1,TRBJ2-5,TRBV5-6,CASSFVGQGQETQYF,TGTGCCAGCAGCTTTGTAGGACAGGGACAAGAGACCCAGTACTTC
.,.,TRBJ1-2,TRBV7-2,CASSLEGASRGDGYTF,TGTGCCAGCAGCTTAGAAGGGGCCAGTCGGGGGGATGGCTACACCTTC
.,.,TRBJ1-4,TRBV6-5,CASSYSGPRVGEKLFF,TGTGCCAGCAGTTACTCGGGGCCAAGGGTGGGTGAAAAACTGTTTTTT
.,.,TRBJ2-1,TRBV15,CATSPSTGSSYNEQFF,TGTGCCACCAGCCCGAGTACAGGGAGCTCCTACAATGAGCAGTTCTTC
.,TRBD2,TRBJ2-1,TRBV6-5,CASSYRTSGTYNEQFF,TGTGCCAGCAGTTATCGGACTAGCGGTACTTACAATGAGCAGTTCTTC
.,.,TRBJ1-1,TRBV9,CASSREGPGLNTEAFF,TGTGCCAGCAGTAGGGAGGGGCCGGGATTGAACACTGAAGCTTTCTTT
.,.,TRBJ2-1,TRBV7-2,CASSLVGQPFYNEQFF,TGTGCCAGCAGCTTAGTTGGGCAGCCCTTTTACAATGAGCAGTTCTTC
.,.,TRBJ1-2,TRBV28,CASSPWEESHYGYTF,TGTGCCAGCAGCCCCTGGGAGGAGTCGCACTATGGCTACACCTTC
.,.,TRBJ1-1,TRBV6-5,CASSRVANTEAFF,TGTGCCAGCTCCAGGGTAGCGAACACTGAAGCTTTCTTT
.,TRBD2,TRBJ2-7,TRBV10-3,CAISPSAGGNEQYF,TGTGCCATCAGTCCCTCGGCGGGAGGTAACGAGCAGTACTTC
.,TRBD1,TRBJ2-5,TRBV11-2,CASSLDRGLQETQYF,TGTGCCAGCAGCCTGGACAGGGGGCTCCAAGAGACCCAGTACTTC
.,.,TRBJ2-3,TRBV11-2,CASITRCGRSTDTQYF,TGTGCCAGCATCACACGGTGCGGGCGGAGCACAGATACGCAGTATTTT
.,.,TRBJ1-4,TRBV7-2,CASSLAHRDANEKLFF,TGTGCCAGCAGCTTAGCACACAGGGATGCTAATGAAAAACTGTTTTTT
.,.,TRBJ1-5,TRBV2,CASGQSSNNQPQHF,TGTGCCAGCGGACAGAGCTCGAATAATCAGCCCCAGCATTTT
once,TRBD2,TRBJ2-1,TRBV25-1,CASSGKREPYNEQFF,TGTGCCAGCAGTGGAAAGCGGGAGCCCTACAATGAGCAGTTCTTC
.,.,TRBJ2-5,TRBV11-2,CASSGGGAVVETQYF,TGTGCCAGCAGCGGCGGTGGGGCAGTGGTTGAGACCCAGTACTTC
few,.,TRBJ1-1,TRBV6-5,CASRPQGNTEAFF,TGTGCCAGCAGACCCCAGGGGAACACTGAAGCTTTCTTT
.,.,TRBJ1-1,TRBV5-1,CASSFEGGGTMNTEAFF,TGCGCCAGCAGCTTTGAGGGAGGGGGGACTATGAACACTGAAGCTTTCTTT
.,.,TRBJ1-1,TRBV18,CASSPKTGGTEAFF,TGTGCCAGCTCACCGAAGACCGGGGGCACTGAAGCTTTCTTT
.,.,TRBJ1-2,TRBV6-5,CASSYERGSYGYTF,TGTGCCAGCAGTTACGAGAGAGGGAGCTATGGCTACACCTTC
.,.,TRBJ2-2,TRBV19,CASSILDLNLGELFF,TGTGCCAGTAGTATATTGGACTTGAATTTAGGGGAGCTGTTTTTT
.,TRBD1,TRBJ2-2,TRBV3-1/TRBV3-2,CASSLPPGQGRTGELFF,TGTGCCAGCAGCCTACCCCCGGGACAGGGTAGGACCGGGGAGCTGTTTTTT
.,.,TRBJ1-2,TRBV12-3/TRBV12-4,CASSLSMGGYTF,TGTGCCAGCAGTCTATCTATGGGCGGCTACACCTTC
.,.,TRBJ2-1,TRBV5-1,CASSLESSYNEQFF,TGCGCCAGCAGCTTGGAGAGCTCCTACAATGAGCAGTTCTTC
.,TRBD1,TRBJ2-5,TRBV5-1,CASSLNTGGTETQYF,TGCGCCAGCAGCCTCAACACAGGGGGGACGGAGACCCAGTACTTC
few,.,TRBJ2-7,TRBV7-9,CASSLRLDYEQYF,TGTGCCAGCAGCTTAAGACTAGACTACGAGCAGTACTTC
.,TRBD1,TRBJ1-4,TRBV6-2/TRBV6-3,CASSYSTRGQEKLFF,TGTGCCAGCAGTTACTCGACCAGGGGACAGGAAAAACTGTTTTTT